Presented here are 19 T cell receptor beta chains from one specimen sequenced in a study of graft-versus-host responses after intestinal transplantation. TCRdb keeps only in-frame clones here, not all; method: immunoSEQ multiplex PCR. The sample contains around 110,000 clones, 85% to 95% of which appear only once. These receptors are not linked to any known antigen. The sequencing used unstimulated CD8+ T cells sorted from spleen or lymph node cells, collected before transplant. These receptors all stem from a human donor who was the organ donor for an intestinal transplant.

The CDR3 coding sequence is TGTGCCAGCAGTCCCCGGACAGGGGCTAATGAAAAACTGTTTTTT. The encoded protein is CASSPRTGANEKLFF. V and J are TRBV27 and TRBJ1-4; TRBD1 agrees at 9 bases. Trimming at V came to 5 bases and at J to 3 bases, leaving 4 bases not matched to a gene. The CDR3 sequence is 15 residues long. Germline V gene lookup returns CDR1 MNHEY and CDR2 SMNVEV (reference sequence).

V usage is TRBV13 and J usage is TRBJ2-1; 7 bases map to TRBD1. This CDR3 spans 14 amino acids. The V segment lost 1 base and the J segment 8 bases; nucleotides outside the gene matches: 5. CDR1 and CDR2 from the germline V gene are PRHDT and FYEKMQ (reference sequence). The CDR3, as DNA: TGTGCCAGCAGCTTAGAGGGGGCGCGCGATGAGCAGTTCTTC. Translating gives CASSLEGARDEQFF.

The V and J genes are TRBV7-3 and TRBJ2-3; no definite D call. CDR3 length equals 15 residues. The germline gives CDR1 SGHTA, CDR2 FQGTGA. V shed 0 bases and J shed 0 bases, with 7 bases lying between them. Here the CDR3 reads CASSLTGSSTDTQYF. Here the CDR3 DNA reads TGTGCCAGCAGCTTAACTGGCTCTAGCACAGATACGCAGTATTTT.

This chain joins TRBV9 and TRBJ2-5; 8 positions agree with TRBD2. V shed 4 bases and J 1 base; nucleotides not matched to a gene: 9. Per germline, CDR1 SGDLS and CDR2 YYNGEE. This CDR3 is 16 amino acids long. The CDR3 coding sequence is TGTGCCAGCAGCTACGGAGGACTAGCTTTCCAAGAGACCCAGTACTTC. Translation: CASSYGGLAFQETQYF. Full variable domain (missing parts from reference TRBV9 and TRBJ2-5): DSGVTQTPKHLITATGQRVTLRCSPRSGDLSVYWYQQSLDQGLQFLIQYYNGEERAKGNILERFSAQQFPDLHSELNLSSLELGDSALYFCASSYGGLAFQETQYFGPGTRLLVL.

The V gene is TRBV19, the J gene TRBJ2-7, with 7 bases lining up with TRBD1. With V trimmed by 6 bases and J by 6 bases, 2 bases remained unmatched. Germline-derived CDR1 and CDR2 are LNHDA and SQIVND (reference sequence). This CDR3 is built from 11 residues. The CDR3, as DNA: TGTGCCAGTAGCGGGACAGTCGAGCAGTACTTC. Its protein product is CASSGTVEQYF.

V gene TRBV6-4 combines with J gene TRBJ2-1; a possible D gene is TRBD2 (5 bases). V lost 2 bases and J 4 bases, leaving 15 bases between the germline ends. From germline, CDR1 is MRHNA and CDR2 SNTAGT. This CDR3 has 16 amino acids. CDR3 sequence reads: CASSDTIGSGYNEQFF. CDR3 nucleotides: TGTGCCAGCAGTGACACGATTGGGAGTGGGTACAATGAGCAGTTCTTC.

The chain has TRBV4-3 and TRBJ2-7, with D possibly being TRBD1 (6 bases). This CDR3 has 15 residues. The germline CDR1 and CDR2 sequences are LGHNA and YSLEER. V shed 5 bases and J shed 4 bases, with 18 bases lying between them. The CDR3 sequence: CASSFLPGHLYEQYF. CDR3 bases: TGCGCCAGCAGCTTCCTCCCGGGACACCTTTACGAGCAGTACTTC.

The rearrangement uses TRBV28 and TRBJ2-7; D call uncertain. Germline V gene lookup returns CDR1 MDHEN and CDR2 SYDVKM. The V end lost 7 bases, the J end lost 0 bases, and 10 bases lay between the germline ends. The length of the CDR3 is 13 residues. The CDR3 DNA reads as TGTGCCAGCACCCTGGAGAGCTCCTACGAGCAGTACTTC. The encoded protein is CASTLESSYEQYF.

The chain joins TRBV7-2 to TRBJ1-2; 9 nucleotides line up with TRBD1. This CDR3 has 13 amino acids. Germline assignment: CDR1 SGHTA and CDR2 FQGNSA. V lost 5 bases, J lost 6 bases, and 4 bases stayed unmatched. The CDR3 loop is CASSETGGDGYTF. In nucleotides, the CDR3 is TGTGCCAGCAGCGAAACAGGGGGCGATGGCTACACCTTC.

V is TRBV30 and J is TRBJ1-3; D is uncertain. The germline V gene encodes CDR1 GTSNPN and CDR2 SVGIG (reference sequence). The CDR3 has 13 residues. V lost 5 bases and J 4 bases, leaving 12 bases between the germline ends. CDR3 sequence: CAWDESFGNTIYF. Written as DNA, the CDR3 is TGTGCCTGGGACGAAAGTTTCGGAAACACCATATATTTT.

V and J are TRBV19 and TRBJ1-2; 9 nucleotides line up with TRBD1. J was trimmed by 8 bases and V by 5 bases; bases with no gene match: 6. This CDR3 is 13 amino acids long. Germline values: CDR1 LNHDA, CDR2 SQIVND (reference sequence). CDR3: CASSGDRVNGYTF. The CDR3 DNA is TGTGCCAGTAGTGGGGACAGGGTGAACGGCTACACCTTC.

This rearrangement joins TRBV19 to TRBJ2-7; 13 bases line up with TRBD2. V lost 8 bases and J lost 4; bases outside the gene matches: 2. Germline-derived CDR1 and CDR2 are LNHDA and SQIVND (reference sequence). The length of the CDR3 is 13 residues. The CDR3 is CASGLAGDYEQYF. The CDR3 DNA is TGTGCCAGTGGACTAGCGGGAGATTACGAGCAGTACTTC.

This clone was observed once. The chain employs TRBV19 and TRBJ2-7; D gene unclear. V lost 3 bases and J 4 bases, leaving 13 bases between the germline ends. Germline-derived CDR1 and CDR2 are LNHDA and SQIVND (reference sequence). The CDR3 contains 14 residues. The CDR3 reads CASSINGLGYEQYF. The CDR3 DNA is TGTGCCAGTAGTATTAACGGGTTGGGGTACGAGCAGTACTTC. Full variable domain (remainder filled in from reference TRBV19 and TRBJ2-7): DGGITQSPKYLFRKEGQNVTLSCEQNLNHDAMYWYRQDPGQGLRLIYYSQIVNDFQKGDIAEGYSVSREKKESFPLTVTSAQKNPTAFYLCASSINGLGYEQYFGPGTRLTVT.

This clone was detected only a few times. The chain recombines TRBV5-6 with TRBJ1-1; D not certain. Trimming stripped 3 bases from V and 3 bases from J, with 3 bases between. Germline V CDR1 and CDR2: SGHDT, YYEEEE. The CDR3 loop spans 11 amino acids. For the CDR3, the DNA is TGTGCCAGCAGCTCAGACACTGAAGCTTTCTTT. Protein sequence: CASSSDTEAFF.

The V gene is TRBV5-6, the J gene TRBJ2-1; 9 bases match TRBD1. V shed 5 bases, J shed 4 bases, and the junction held 4 bases outside the gene matches. The CDR3 is 14 residues long. Germline-derived CDR1 and CDR2 are SGHDT and YYEEEE. The CDR3 region is CASRTGGFYNEQFF. In DNA, the CDR3 is TGTGCCAGCAGGACAGGGGGGTTTTACAATGAGCAGTTCTTC.

The chain employs TRBV5-4 and TRBJ2-7, with 7 nucleotides matching TRBD1. Trimming removed 0 bases from V and 2 bases from J; junction bases left unmatched: 5. Germline V gene lookup returns CDR1 SGHNT and CDR2 YYREEE (reference sequence). The CDR3 extends over 15 amino acids. CDR3 loop: CASSLGTGTAYEQYF. The CDR3 DNA sequence: TGTGCCAGCAGCTTGGGCACCGGGACAGCCTACGAGCAGTACTTC.

This sequence joins TRBV2 and TRBJ2-2; TRBD1 aligns across 7 bases. V was clipped by 2 bases and J by 3 bases; unmatched bases: 3. This CDR3 comprises 15 residues. CDR1 and CDR2 (germline): SNHLY, FYNNEI. CDR3 sequence reads: CASSEYRGYTGELFF. The CDR3 nucleotides read TGTGCCAGCAGTGAATACAGGGGTTACACCGGGGAGCTGTTTTTT.

This chain links TRBV14 with TRBJ2-7; TRBD2 agrees at 8 bases. Trimming cost V 4 bases and J 5 bases; bases outside gene matches: 16. CDR1 is SGHDN and CDR2 is FVKESK in the germline V gene. The CDR3 runs 17 residues. The CDR3 DNA is TGTGCCAGCAGCCCGTTCGGGAGGGCCTCCCCAGCCGACGAGCAGTACTTC. Its protein is CASSPFGRASPADEQYF.

This chain joins TRBV7-3 and TRBJ2-2; D remains unclear. With 1 base removed from V and 2 bases from J, the gap between germline ends came to 5 bases. The CDR3 has 14 residues. Germline V CDR1 and CDR2: SGHTA, FQGTGA. DNA for the CDR3: TGTGCCAGCAGCTTAATGGGTAACACCGGGGAGCTGTTTTTT. It is translated as CASSLMGNTGELFF.